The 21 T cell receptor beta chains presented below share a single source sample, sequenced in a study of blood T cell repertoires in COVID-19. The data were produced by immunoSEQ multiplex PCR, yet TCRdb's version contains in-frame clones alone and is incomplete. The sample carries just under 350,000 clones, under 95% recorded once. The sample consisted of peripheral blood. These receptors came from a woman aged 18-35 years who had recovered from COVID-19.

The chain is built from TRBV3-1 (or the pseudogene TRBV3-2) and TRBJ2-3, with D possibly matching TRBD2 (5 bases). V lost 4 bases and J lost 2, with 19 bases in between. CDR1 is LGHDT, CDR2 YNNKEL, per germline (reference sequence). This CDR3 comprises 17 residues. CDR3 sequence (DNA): TGTGCCAGCAGCCCCCCCTTTGGGAGCCAATACACAGATACGCAGTATTTT. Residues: CASSPPFGSQYTDTQYF.

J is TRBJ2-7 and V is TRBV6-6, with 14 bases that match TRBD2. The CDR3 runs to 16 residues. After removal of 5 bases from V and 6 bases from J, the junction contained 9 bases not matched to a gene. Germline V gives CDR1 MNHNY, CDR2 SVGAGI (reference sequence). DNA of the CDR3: TGTGCCAGCAGTGTGACTAGCGGGAGGGCCGGGGCCGAGCAGTACGTC. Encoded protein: CASSVTSGRAGAEQYV.

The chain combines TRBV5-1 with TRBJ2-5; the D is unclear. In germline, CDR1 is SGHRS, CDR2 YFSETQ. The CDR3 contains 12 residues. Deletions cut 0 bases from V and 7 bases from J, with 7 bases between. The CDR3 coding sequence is TGCGCCAGCAGCTTGGGGGCAGGGACCCAGTACTTC. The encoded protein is CASSLGAGTQYF.

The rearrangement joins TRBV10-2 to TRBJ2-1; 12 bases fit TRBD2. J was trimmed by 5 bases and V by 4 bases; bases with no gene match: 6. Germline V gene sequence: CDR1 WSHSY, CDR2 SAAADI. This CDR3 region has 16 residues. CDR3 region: CASSVVGLAGNNEQFF. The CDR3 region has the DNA TGCGCCAGCAGTGTTGTGGGACTAGCGGGTAACAATGAGCAGTTCTTC.

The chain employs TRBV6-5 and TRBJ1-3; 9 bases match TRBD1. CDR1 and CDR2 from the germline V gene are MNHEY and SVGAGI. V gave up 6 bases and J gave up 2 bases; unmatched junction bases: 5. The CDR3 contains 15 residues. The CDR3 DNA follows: TGTGCCAGCAGCCGTACAGGGGGCCCTGGAAACACCATATATTTT. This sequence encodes CASSRTGGPGNTIYF.

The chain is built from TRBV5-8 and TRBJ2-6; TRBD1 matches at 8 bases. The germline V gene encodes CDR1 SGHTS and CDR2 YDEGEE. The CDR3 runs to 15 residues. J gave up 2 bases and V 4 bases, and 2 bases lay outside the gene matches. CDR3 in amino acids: CASSPTGAGANVLTF. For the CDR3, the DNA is TGTGCCAGCAGCCCGACAGGGGCTGGGGCCAACGTCCTGACTTTC.

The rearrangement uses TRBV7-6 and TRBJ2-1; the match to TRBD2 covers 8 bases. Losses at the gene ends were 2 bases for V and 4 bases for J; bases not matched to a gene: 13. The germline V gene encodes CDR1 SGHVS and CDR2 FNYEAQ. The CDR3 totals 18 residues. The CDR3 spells CASSLPPGSGNRYNEQFF. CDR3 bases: TGTGCCAGCAGCTTACCTCCGGGTAGCGGGAATAGGTACAATGAGCAGTTCTTC.

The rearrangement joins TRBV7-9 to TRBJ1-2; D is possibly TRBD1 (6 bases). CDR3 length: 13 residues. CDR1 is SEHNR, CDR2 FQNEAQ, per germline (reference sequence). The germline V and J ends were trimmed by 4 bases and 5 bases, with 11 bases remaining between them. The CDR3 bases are TGTGCCAGCAGCTCCCACAGGGAATATGGCTACACCTTC. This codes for CASSSHREYGYTF.

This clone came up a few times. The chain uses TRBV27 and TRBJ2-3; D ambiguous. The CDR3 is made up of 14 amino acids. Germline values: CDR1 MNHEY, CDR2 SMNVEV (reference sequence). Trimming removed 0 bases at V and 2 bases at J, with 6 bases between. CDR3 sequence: CASSLSSTTDTQYF. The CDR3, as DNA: TGTGCCAGCAGTTTATCGAGTACCACAGATACGCAGTATTTT.

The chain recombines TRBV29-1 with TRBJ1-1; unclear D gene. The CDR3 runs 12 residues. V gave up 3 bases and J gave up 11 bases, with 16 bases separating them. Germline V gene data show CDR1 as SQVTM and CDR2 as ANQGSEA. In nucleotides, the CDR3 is TGCAGCGTTGATGGTGGGGTCACGGGGGCTTTCTTT. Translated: CSVDGGVTGAFF.

The CDR3 DNA reads as TGCGCCAGCAGCTTGGTTACTAGCGGGGGATACAATGAGCAGTTCTTC. It translates to CASSLVTSGGYNEQFF. The V call is TRBV5-1, the J call TRBJ2-1; TRBD2 agrees at 11 bases. The V and J ends lost 0 bases and 4 bases, in that order; junction bases with no gene match: 3. The germline gives CDR1 SGHRS, CDR2 YFSETQ. The CDR3 covers 16 residues.

CDR3 nucleotide sequence: TGTGCCAGCAGCTCCGGACTCTCCCCTGGAGAGACCCAGTACTTC. This gives the protein CASSSGLSPGETQYF. The chain carries TRBV7-9 and TRBJ2-5; D may be TRBD2 (5 bases). V was pared by 4 bases and J by 4 bases, with 16 bases between. CDR3 length: 15 residues. CDR1 is SEHNR, CDR2 FQNEAQ, per germline (reference sequence).

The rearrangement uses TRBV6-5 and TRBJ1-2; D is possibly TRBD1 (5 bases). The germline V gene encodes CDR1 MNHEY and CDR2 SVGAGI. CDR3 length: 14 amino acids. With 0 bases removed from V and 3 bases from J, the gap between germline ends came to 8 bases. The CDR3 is CASSYSPGYYGYTF. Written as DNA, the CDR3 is TGTGCCAGCAGTTACTCCCCAGGGTACTATGGCTACACCTTC.

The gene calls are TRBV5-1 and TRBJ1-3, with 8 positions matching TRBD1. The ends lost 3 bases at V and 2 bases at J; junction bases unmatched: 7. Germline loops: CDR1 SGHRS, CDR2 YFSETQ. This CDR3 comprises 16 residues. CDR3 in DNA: TGCGCCAGCAGCTCGACAGGGGATTTAACTGGAAACACCATATATTTT. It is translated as CASSSTGDLTGNTIYF.

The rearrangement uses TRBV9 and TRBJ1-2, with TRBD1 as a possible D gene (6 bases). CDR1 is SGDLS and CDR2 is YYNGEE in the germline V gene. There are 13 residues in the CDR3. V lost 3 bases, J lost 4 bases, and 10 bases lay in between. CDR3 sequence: CASSATGIYGYTF. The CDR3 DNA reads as TGTGCCAGCAGCGCCACAGGGATCTATGGCTACACCTTC.

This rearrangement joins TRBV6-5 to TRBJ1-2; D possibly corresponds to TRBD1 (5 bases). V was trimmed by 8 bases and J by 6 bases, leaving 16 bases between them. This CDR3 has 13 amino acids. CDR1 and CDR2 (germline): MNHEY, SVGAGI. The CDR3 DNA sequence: TGTGCCAGCGGAAGGGGCGTTGACGATGGCTACACCTTC. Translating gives CASGRGVDDGYTF.

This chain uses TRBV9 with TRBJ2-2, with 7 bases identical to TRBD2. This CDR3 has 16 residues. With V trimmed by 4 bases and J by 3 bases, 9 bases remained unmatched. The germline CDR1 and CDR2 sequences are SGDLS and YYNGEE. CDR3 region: CASSPQAGVHTGELFF. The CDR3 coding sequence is TGTGCCAGCAGCCCCCAGGCGGGAGTGCACACCGGGGAGCTGTTTTTT.

CDR3 bases: TGTGCCAGCAGCCTGGGGAGCGGGAGCCCCGCTGGAGGGAATGAGCAGTTCTTC. Translated, it gives CASSLGSGSPAGGNEQFF. The chain has TRBV28 and TRBJ2-1; 8 bases are a match to TRBD2. Trimming took 6 bases from V and 7 from J; bases not matched to a gene: 20. CDR3 size: 18 residues. CDR1 and CDR2 from the germline V gene are MDHEN and SYDVKM.

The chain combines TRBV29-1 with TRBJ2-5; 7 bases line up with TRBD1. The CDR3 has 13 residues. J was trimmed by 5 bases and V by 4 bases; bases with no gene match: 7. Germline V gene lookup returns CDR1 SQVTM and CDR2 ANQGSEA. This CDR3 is CSVGTGQRETQYF. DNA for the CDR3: TGCAGCGTTGGGACAGGCCAACGGGAGACCCAGTACTTC.

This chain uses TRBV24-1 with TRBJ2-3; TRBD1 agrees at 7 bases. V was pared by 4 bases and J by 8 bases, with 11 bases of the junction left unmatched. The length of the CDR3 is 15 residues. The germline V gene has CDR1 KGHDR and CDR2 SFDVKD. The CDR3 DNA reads TGTGCCACCAGTGACTGGGACAGAGATACTGGTACGCAGTATTTT. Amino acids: CATSDWDRDTGTQYF.

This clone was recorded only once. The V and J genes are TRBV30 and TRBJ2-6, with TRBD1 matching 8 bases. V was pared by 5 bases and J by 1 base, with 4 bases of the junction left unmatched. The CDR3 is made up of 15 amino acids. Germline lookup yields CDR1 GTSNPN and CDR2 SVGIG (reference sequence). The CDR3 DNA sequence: TGTGCCTGGGTGGGACAGGAGTCTGGGGCCAACGTCCTGACTTTC. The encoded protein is CAWVGQESGANVLTF.